This TCR beta chain was captured in a study of T cells in Graves' hyperthyroidism and ophthalmopathy (dated by TCRdb to between 2017 and 2020). About the study as a whole: Peripheral blood was sampled at the time of initial diagnosis, prior to any treatment. In more than 5 Graves' hyperthyroidism patients, the study also compared T-cell repertoires from thyroid tissue with T-cell repertoires from blood. TCR V-J signatures able to tell the groups apart were searched for in a discovery cohort of 90 to 100 patients, of whom over 40 had Graves' ophthalmopathy and roughly 57 had stable Graves' hyperthyroidism. After sampling, hyperthyroidism patients received methimazole starting at 30 mg daily, and ophthalmopathy patients received high-dose intravenous methylprednisolone. TCR Vbeta CDR3 sequencing of approximately 140 peripheral blood samples (43 ophthalmopathy, under 80 hyperthyroidism and around 17 progressor patients) is reported in the paper. Whether ophthalmopathy could be predicted prospectively was tested in an independent validation cohort made up of 18 to 20 hyperthyroidism patients plus 17 patients who later progressed to ophthalmopathy. For training and testing, the 95 to 100 patients in the discovery cohort were randomly divided in a 7:3 ratio.

This clonotype turned up a few times. What antigen it recognizes has not been identified. No per-base quality is available; no much larger clone lies one base away. A patient counted as having stable Graves' hyperthyroidism if no progression to ophthalmopathy occurred over 18 months of follow-up. Hyperthyroidism patients were newly diagnosed, had a disease duration of under 2 months, and were aged 18 to 65 years. Patients with uncontrolled infections, other autoimmune diseases, pregnancy or lactation were excluded. Clinical symptoms, serum thyroxine and TRAb, thyroid ultrasound, and orbital computed tomography formed the basis for the diagnoses. PBMCs were isolated from 7.5 to 10 ml of fresh peripheral blood by Ficoll-Paque density gradient centrifugation. Total RNA was extracted with Trizol reagent, and quality was checked on an Agilent 2100 Bioanalyzer. TCR beta CDR3 regions were amplified from RNA transcripts. A first-round RT-PCR of the TCR CDR3 used the HTBI primer set with the Qiagen OneStep RT-PCR kit. The libraries were constructed in a second round of multiplex PCR and then size-selected and purified. Paired-end sequencing of the libraries was performed with 100 bp reads on an Illumina HiSeq2000. The original methods were these. Raw data were processed with SOAPnuke, discarding reads with adapters, uncalled bases, mean Phred below 15, or no exact constant-primer or identifier match. High-quality paired reads were merged using COPE v1.2.5, and each unique nucleotide sequence was defined as a clonotype. MiTCR v1.1 was used to align the clonotypes against IMGT TRBV, TRBD and TRBJ reference segments. The analysis was restricted to V-J combinations with a frequency above 0.0001, which together covered 99% to 99.2% of the repertoires. The TCS score was defined as F50 (clonal expansion) divided by E x V (chaos), with BLOSUM62-based TCRdist calculated between CDR3 peptides within each V-J. Welch's t-statistics and random forest reduced around 520 V-J features to 13, which were used in a naive Bayes classifier (R e1071). TCRdb's own reprocessing of the public reads used fastp at Q25 and MiXCR and kept productive beta chains. Records with the same CDR3 protein are collapsed into one entry carrying the most frequent genes and DNA. The V and J calls were not made by the authors but by TCRdb's processing. The sample contains roughly 720,000 distinct CDR3 sequences, roughly a sixth of them found a single time. The ten largest clones capture roughly 15% of the sample.

Summary of the overall study and its limitations: A 13 V-J signature model separated ophthalmopathy from stable hyperthyroidism, with 87.88% sensitivity and about 81% specificity in cross-validation and 80%/75% in testing. In validation, progression to ophthalmopathy was predicted by the model with 65% to 71% sensitivity and around 75% specificity, a median of roughly 6 months before onset. Blood samples also contained most of the expanded thyroid clonotypes (frequency above 0.001), which suggests that blood repertoires may reflect thyroid immune responses. Sample size was not statistically predetermined, and investigators were not blinded to group allocation.

Source material: blood. The TCR was taken from a middle-aged man with Graves' hyperthyroidism.

The DNA sequence reads TGTGCCAGCAGTTACTCGGGCGGAACTACCTCCTACGAGCAGTACTTC. It translates to CASSYSGGTTSYEQYF. The rearranged segments are TRBV6-2 or TRBV6-3 and TRBJ2-7, with no confident D gene call. The CDR3 runs 16 amino acids, cysteine and phenylalanine included. The read is trimmed to its CDR3 DNA, 48 bases read in frame from base 1. Trimming costs V 0 bases and J 0 bases, and their ends lie 12 bases apart. Sequences MNHEY (CDR1) and SVGEGT (CDR2) are obtained from the germline V gene.